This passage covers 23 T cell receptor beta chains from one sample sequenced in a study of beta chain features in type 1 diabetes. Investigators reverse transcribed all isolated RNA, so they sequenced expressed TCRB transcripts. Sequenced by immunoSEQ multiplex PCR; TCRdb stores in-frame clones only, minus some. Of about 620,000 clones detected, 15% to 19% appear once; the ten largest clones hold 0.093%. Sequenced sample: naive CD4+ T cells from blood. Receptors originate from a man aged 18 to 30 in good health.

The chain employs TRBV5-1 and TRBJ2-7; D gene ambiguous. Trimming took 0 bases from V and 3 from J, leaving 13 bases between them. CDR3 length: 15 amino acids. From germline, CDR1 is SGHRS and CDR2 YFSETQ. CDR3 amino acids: CASSLAAGRLYEQYF. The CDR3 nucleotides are TGCGCCAGCAGCTTGGCAGCAGGACGCCTCTACGAGCAGTACTTC. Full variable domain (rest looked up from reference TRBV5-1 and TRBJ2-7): KAGVTQTPRYLIKTRGQQVTLSCSPISGHRSVSWYQQTPGQGLQFLFEYFSETQRNKGNFPGRFSGRQFSNSRSEMNVSTLELGDSALYLCASSLAAGRLYEQYFGPGTRLTVT.

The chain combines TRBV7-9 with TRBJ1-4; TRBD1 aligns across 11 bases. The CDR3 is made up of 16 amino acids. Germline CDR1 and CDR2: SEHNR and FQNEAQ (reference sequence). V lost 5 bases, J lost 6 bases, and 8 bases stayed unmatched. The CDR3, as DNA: TGTGCCAGCAGCGTGAGGGACAGGGGGATACATGAAAAACTGTTTTTT. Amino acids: CASSVRDRGIHEKLFF.

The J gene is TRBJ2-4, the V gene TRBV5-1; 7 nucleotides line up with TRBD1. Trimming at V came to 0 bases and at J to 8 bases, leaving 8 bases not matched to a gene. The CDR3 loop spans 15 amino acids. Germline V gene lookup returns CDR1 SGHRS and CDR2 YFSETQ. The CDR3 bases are TGCGCCAGCAGCTTGGAGGAGACAGGGTTTGACATTCAGTACTTC. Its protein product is CASSLEETGFDIQYF.

CDR3 nucleotides: TGCGCCAGCATTGACAGGGGGACGGATGAGCAGTTCTTC. It encodes CASIDRGTDEQFF. The chain has TRBV5-1 and TRBJ2-1; 9 nucleotides line up with TRBD1. CDR1 and CDR2 (germline): SGHRS, YFSETQ. J gave up 8 bases and V 6 bases, and 6 bases lay outside the gene matches. The CDR3 extends over 13 amino acids.

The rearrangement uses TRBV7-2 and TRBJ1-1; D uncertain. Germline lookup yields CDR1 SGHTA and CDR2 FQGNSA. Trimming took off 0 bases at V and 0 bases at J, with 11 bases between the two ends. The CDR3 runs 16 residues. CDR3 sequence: CASSLARRSMNTEAFF. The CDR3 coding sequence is TGTGCCAGCAGCTTAGCAAGGCGTTCAATGAACACTGAAGCTTTCTTT.

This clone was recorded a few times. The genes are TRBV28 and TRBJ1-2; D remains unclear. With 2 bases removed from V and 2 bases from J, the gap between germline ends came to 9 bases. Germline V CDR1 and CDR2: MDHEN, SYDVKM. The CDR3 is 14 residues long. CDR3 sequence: CASSLHSGNYGYTF. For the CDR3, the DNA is TGTGCCAGCAGTTTACACTCCGGGAACTATGGCTACACCTTC.

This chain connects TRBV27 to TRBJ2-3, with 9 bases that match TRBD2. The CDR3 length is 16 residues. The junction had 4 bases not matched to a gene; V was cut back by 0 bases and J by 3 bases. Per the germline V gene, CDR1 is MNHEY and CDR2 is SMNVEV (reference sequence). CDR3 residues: CASSLSRTSGTDTQYF. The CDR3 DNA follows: TGTGCCAGCAGTTTATCGAGAACTAGCGGGACAGATACGCAGTATTTT.

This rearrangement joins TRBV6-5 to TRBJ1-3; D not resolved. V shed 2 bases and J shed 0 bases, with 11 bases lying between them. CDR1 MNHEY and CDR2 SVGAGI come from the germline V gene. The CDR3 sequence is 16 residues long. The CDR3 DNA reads TGTGCCAGCAGTTACAATGTGAGAGACTCTGGAAACACCATATATTTT. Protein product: CASSYNVRDSGNTIYF.

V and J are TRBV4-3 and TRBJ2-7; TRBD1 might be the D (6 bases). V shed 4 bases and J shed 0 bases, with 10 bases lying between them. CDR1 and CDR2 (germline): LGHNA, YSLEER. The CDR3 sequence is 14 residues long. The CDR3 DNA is TGCGCCAGCAGCCCCCTGGACAGCTCCTACGAGCAGTACTTC. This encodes CASSPLDSSYEQYF.

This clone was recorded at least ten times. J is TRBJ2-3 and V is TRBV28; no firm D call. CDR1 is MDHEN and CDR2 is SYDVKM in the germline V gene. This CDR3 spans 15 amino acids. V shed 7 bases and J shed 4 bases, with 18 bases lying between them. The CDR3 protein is CASTSGASWADTQYF. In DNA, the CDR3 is TGTGCCAGCACCTCTGGAGCGAGCTGGGCAGATACGCAGTATTTT.

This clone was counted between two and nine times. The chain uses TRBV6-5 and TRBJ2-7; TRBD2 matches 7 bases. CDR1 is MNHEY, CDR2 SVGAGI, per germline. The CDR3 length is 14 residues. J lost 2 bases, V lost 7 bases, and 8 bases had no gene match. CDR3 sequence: CASTPGLVPYEQYF. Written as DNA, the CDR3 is TGTGCCAGCACCCCAGGACTAGTACCCTACGAGCAGTACTTC.

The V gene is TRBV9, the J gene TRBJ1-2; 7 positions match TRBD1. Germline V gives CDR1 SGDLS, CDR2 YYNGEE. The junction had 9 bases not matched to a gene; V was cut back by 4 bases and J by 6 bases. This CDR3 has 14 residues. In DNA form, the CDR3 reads TGTGCCAGCAGCAGTGACAGGGATTTTCATGGCTACACCTTC. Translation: CASSSDRDFHGYTF. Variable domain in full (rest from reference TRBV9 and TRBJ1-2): DSGVTQTPKHLITATGQRVTLRCSPRSGDLSVYWYQQSLDQGLQFLIQYYNGEERAKGNILERFSAQQFPDLHSELNLSSLELGDSALYFCASSSDRDFHGYTFGSGTRLTVV.

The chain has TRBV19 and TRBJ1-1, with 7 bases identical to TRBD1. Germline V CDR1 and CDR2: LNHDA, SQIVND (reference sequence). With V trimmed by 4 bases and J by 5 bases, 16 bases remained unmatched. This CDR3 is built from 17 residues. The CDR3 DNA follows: TGTGCCAGTAGTAAAACCGGGACAGCCCGATCTGTAACTGAAGCTTTCTTT. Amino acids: CASSKTGTARSVTEAFF.

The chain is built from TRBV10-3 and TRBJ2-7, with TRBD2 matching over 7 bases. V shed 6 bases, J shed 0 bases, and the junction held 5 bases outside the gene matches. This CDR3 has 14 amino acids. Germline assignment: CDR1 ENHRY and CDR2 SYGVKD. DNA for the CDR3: TGTGCCATCAGCAAGAGCGGGACCTCCTACGAGCAGTACTTC. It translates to CAISKSGTSYEQYF.

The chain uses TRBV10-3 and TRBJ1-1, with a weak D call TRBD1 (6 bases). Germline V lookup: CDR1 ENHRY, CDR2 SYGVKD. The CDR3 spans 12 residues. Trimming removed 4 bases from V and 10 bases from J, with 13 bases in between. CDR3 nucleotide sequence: TGTGCCATCAGTGGGACAGTTGTTGGAGCTTTCTTT. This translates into CAISGTVVGAFF.

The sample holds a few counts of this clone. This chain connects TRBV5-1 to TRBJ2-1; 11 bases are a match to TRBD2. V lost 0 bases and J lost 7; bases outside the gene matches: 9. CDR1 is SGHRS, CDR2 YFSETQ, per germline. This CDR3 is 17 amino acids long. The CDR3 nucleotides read TGCGCCAGCAGCTTGGGACTAGCGGGACTAGGTCGGAATGAGCAGTTCTTC. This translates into CASSLGLAGLGRNEQFF. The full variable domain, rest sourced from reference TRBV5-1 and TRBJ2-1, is KAGVTQTPRYLIKTRGQQVTLSCSPISGHRSVSWYQQTPGQGLQFLFEYFSETQRNKGNFPGRFSGRQFSNSRSEMNVSTLELGDSALYLCASSLGLAGLGRNEQFFGPGTRLTVL.

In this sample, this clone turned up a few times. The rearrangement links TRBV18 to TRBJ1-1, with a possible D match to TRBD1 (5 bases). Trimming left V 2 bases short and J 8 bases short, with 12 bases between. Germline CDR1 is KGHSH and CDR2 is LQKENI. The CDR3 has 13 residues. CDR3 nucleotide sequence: TGTGCCAGCTCACCAATAGGCCAGGGAGAAGCTTTCTTT. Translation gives CASSPIGQGEAFF. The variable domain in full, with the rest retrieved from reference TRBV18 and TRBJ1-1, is NAGVMQNPRHLVRRRGQEARLRCSPMKGHSHVYWYRQLPEEGLKFMVYLQKENIIDESGMPKERFSAEFPKEGPSILRIQQVVRGDSAAYFCASSPIGQGEAFFGQGTRLTVV.

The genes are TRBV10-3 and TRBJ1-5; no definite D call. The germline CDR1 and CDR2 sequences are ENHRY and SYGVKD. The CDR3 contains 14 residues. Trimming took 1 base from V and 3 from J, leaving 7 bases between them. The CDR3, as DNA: TGTGCCATCAGTGAGTTAGGCACCAATCAGCCCCAGCATTTT. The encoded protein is CAISELGTNQPQHF.

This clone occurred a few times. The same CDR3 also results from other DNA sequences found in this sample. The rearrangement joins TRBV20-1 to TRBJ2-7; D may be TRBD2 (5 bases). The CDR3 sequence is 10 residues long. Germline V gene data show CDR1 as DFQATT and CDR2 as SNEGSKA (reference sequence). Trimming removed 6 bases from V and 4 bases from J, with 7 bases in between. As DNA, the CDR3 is TGCAGTGCCGGACTGTACGAGCAGTACTTC. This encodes CSAGLYEQYF.

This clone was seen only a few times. Here the CDR3 reads CASSPTGGVGTGELFF. The CDR3, as DNA: TGTGCCAGCAGCCCTACCGGGGGGGTTGGCACCGGGGAGCTGTTTTTT. This chain uses TRBV9 with TRBJ2-2; 8 bases map to TRBD2. The CDR3 length is 16 residues. Germline values: CDR1 SGDLS, CDR2 YYNGEE. V lost 4 bases, J lost 4 bases, and 9 bases stayed unmatched.

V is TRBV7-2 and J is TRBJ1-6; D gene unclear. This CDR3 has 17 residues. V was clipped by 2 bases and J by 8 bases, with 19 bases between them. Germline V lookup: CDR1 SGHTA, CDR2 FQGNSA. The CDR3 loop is CASSLQRGVRRYSPLHF. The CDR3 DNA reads TGTGCCAGCAGCTTACAACGTGGAGTCCGACGATATTCACCCCTCCACTTT.

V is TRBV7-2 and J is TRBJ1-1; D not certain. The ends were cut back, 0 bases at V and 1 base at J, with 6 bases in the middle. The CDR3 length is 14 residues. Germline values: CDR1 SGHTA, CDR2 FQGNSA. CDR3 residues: CASSLAPQNTEAFF. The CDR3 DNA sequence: TGTGCCAGCAGCTTAGCGCCCCAGAACACTGAAGCTTTCTTT.

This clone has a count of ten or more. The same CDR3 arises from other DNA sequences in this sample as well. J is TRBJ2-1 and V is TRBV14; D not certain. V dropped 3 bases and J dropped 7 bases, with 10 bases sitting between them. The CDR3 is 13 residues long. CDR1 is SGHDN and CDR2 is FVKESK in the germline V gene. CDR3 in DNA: TGTGCCAGCAGCCAGGATCGACGGAATGAGCAGTTCTTC. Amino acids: CASSQDRRNEQFF.